This TCR beta chain comes out of a study of blood T cells in healthy people across ages. CDR3 size: 16 residues. The V gene end was trimmed by 0 bases and the J gene end by 4 bases; junction bases not matched to a gene: 6. The germline V gene has CDR1 SEHNR and CDR2 FQNEAQ (reference sequence). Each sample used at least 7 million PBMCs. A second PCR of 7 to 11 cycles used a sample-barcoded 5' primer and a J-beta primer mix. Carrying 12 random nucleotides, a template-switch adaptor labeled each individual cDNA molecule. TCRdb used MiXCR to reprocess the 5' RACE reads, holding one entry per CDR3 protein. The sample holds about 1.4 million distinct CDR3 sequences, around 59% seen once.

The V gene is TRBV7-9, the J gene TRBJ1-5; TRBD1 matches at 7 bases. This receptor was obtained from a young man in good health. Specimen: blood. CDR3: CASSLAKGGRNQPQHF. CDR3 bases: TGTGCCAGCAGCTTAGCGAAAGGGGGCCGTAATCAGCCCCAGCATTTT. The full variable domain, completed using reference TRBV7-9 and TRBJ1-5, is DTGVSQNPRHKITKRGQNVTFRCDPISEHNRLYWYRQTLGQGPEFLTYFQNEAQLEKSRLLSDRFSAERPKGSFSTLEIQRTEQGDSAMYLCASSLAKGGRNQPQHFGDGTRLSIL.